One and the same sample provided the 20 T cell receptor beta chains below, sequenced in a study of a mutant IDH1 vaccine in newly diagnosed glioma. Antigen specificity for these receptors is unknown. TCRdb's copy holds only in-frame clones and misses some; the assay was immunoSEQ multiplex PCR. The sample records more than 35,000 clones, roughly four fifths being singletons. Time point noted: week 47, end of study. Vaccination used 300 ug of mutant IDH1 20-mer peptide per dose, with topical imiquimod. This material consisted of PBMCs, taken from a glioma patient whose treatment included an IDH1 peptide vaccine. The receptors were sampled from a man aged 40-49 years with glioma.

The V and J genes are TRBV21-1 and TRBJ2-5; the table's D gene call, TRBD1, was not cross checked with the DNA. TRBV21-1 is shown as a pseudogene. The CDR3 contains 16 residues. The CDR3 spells CASSMGSPSFQETQYF. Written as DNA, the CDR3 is TGTGCCAGCAGCATGGGCAGCCCTTCGTTTCAAGAGACCCAGTACTTC.

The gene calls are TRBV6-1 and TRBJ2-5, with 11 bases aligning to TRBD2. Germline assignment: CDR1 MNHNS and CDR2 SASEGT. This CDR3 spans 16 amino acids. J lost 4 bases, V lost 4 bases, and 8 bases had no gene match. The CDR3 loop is CASSVVLAGGSETQYF. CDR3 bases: TGTGCCAGCAGTGTAGTCCTAGCGGGAGGTTCAGAGACCCAGTACTTC.

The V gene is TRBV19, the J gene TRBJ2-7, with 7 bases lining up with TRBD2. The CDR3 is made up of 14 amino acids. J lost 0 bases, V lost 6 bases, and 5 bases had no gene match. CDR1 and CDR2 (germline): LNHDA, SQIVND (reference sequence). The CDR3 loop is CASRTSENSYEQYF. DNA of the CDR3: TGTGCCAGTAGAACTAGCGAAAACTCCTACGAGCAGTACTTC. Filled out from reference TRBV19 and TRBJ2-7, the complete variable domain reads DGGITQSPKYLFRKEGQNVTLSCEQNLNHDAMYWYRQDPGQGLRLIYYSQIVNDFQKGDIAEGYSVSREKKESFPLTVTSAQKNPTAFYLCASRTSENSYEQYFGPGTRLTVT.

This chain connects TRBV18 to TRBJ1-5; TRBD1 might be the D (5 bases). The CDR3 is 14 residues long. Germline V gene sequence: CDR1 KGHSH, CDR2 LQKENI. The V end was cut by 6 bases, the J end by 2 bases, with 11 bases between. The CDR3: CASSPTGGNQPQHF. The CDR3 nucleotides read TGTGCCAGCTCCCCCACGGGGGGCAATCAGCCCCAGCATTTT.

The CDR3 region is CASSRPPGTGDNTGELFF. The CDR3, as DNA: TGTGCCAGCAGCCGCCCCCCCGGGACAGGGGACAACACCGGGGAGCTGTTTTTT. J is TRBJ2-2 and V is TRBV7-2; 10 bases agree with TRBD1. Germline-derived CDR1 and CDR2 are SGHTA and FQGNSA. Trimming removed 5 bases from V and 2 bases from J; junction bases left unmatched: 11. CDR3 length equals 18 residues. Looking up the rest from reference TRBV7-2 and TRBJ2-2 gives the full variable domain: GAGVSQSPSNKVTEKGKDVELRCDPISGHTALYWYRQSLGQGLEFLIYFQGNSAPDKSGLPSDRFSAERTGGSVSTLTIQRTQQEDSAVYLCASSRPPGTGDNTGELFFGEGSRLTVL.

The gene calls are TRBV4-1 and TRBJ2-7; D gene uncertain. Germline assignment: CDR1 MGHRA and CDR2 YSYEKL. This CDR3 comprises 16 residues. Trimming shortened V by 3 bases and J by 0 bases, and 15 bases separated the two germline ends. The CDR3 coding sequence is TGCGCCAGCAGCCAGGATAGGGCCCCGAGCTCCTACGAGCAGTACTTC. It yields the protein CASSQDRAPSSYEQYF.

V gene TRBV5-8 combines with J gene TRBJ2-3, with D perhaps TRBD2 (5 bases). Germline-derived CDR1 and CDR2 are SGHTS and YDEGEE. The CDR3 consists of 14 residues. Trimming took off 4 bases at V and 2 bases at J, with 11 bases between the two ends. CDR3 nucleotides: TGTGCCAGCAGCCCCGGAGGCTACACAGATACGCAGTATTTT. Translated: CASSPGGYTDTQYF.

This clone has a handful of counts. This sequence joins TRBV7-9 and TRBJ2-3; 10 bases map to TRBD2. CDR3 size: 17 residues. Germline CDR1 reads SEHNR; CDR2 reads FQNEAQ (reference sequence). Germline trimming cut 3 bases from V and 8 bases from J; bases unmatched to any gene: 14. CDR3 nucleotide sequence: TGTGCCAGCAGCTTTTCTCCTAGCGGGGGAGGCAGGGCTACGCAGTATTTT. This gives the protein CASSFSPSGGGRATQYF.

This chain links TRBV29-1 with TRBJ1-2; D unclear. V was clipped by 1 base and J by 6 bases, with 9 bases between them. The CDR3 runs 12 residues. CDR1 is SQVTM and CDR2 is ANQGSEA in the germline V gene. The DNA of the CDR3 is TGCAGCGTTGAAGGGCCAGCTGATGGCTACACCTTC. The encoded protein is CSVEGPADGYTF.

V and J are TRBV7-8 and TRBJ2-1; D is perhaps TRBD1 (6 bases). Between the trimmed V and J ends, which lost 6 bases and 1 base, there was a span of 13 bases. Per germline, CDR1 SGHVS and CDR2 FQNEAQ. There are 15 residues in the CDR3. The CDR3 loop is CASRLNRVSYNEQFF. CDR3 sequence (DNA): TGTGCCAGCAGGTTAAACAGGGTATCCTACAATGAGCAGTTCTTC.

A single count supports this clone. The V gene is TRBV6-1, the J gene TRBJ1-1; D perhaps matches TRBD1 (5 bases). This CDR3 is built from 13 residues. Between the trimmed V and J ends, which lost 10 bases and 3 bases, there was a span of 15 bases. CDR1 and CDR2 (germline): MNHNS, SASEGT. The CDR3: CATPGFEDTEAFF. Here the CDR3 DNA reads TGTGCCACCCCAGGGTTTGAGGACACTGAAGCTTTCTTT.

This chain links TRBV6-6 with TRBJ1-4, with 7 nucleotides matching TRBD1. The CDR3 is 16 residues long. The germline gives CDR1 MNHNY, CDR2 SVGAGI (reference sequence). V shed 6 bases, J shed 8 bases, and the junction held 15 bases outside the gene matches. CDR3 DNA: TGTGCCAGCAGGCTTAGCTTGGGGCAGGGGGGAGAAAAACTGTTTTTT. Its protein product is CASRLSLGQGGEKLFF.

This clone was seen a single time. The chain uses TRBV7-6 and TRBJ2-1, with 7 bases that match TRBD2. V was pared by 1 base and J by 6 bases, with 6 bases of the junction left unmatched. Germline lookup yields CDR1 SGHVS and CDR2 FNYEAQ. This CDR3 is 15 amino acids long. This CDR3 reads CASSLDGRQSNEQFF. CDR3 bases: TGTGCCAGCAGCTTAGACGGGAGGCAGAGCAATGAGCAGTTCTTC.

This CDR3 is CASSYSGGVYGYTF. CDR3 DNA sequence: TGTGCCAGCAGTTACTCGGGGGGGGTCTATGGCTACACCTTC. The rearrangement uses TRBV6-5 and TRBJ1-2; D perhaps matches TRBD1 (5 bases). From germline, CDR1 is MNHEY and CDR2 SVGAGI. Trimming took off 0 bases at V and 4 bases at J, with 9 bases between the two ends. The CDR3 spans 14 residues.

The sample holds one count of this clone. The CDR3 sequence: CASSPLERDPDTQYF. CDR3 bases: TGCGCCAGCAGCCCCCTTGAGCGGGACCCAGATACGCAGTATTTT. The chain uses TRBV10-1 and TRBJ2-3; 7 bases match TRBD2. CDR1 and CDR2 from the germline V gene are WNHNN and SYGVQD (reference sequence). CDR3 length: 15 amino acids. V shed 6 bases, J shed 4 bases, and the junction held 10 bases outside the gene matches.

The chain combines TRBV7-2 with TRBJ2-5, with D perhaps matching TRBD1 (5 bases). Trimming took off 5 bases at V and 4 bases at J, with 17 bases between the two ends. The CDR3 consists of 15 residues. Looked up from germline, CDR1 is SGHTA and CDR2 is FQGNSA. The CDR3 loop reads CASSGRTKRRETQYF. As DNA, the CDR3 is TGTGCCAGCAGCGGACGGACAAAAAGGCGAGAGACCCAGTACTTC. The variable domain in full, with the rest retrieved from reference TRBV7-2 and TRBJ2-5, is GAGVSQSPSNKVTEKGKDVELRCDPISGHTALYWYRQSLGQGLEFLIYFQGNSAPDKSGLPSDRFSAERTGGSVSTLTIQRTQQEDSAVYLCASSGRTKRRETQYFGPGTRLLVL.

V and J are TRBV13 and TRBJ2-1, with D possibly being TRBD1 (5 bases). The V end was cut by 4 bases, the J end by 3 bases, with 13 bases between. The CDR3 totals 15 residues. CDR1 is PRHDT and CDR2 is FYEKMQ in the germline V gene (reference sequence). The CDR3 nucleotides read TGTGCCAGCAGCTCAGGGTGGCAGGGCTACAATGAGCAGTTCTTC. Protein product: CASSSGWQGYNEQFF.

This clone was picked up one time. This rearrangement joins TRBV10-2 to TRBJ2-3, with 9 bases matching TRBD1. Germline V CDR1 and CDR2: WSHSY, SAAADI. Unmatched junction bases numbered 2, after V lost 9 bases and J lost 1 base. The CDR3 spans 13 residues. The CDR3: CASGDRGTDTQYF. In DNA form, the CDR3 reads TGCGCCAGTGGGGACAGGGGCACAGATACGCAGTATTTT.

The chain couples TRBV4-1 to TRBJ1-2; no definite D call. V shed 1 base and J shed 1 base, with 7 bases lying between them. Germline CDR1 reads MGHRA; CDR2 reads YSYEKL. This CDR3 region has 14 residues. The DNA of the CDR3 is TGCGCCAGCAGCCAAGTGGGAAATAACTATGGCTACACCTTC. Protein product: CASSQVGNNYGYTF.

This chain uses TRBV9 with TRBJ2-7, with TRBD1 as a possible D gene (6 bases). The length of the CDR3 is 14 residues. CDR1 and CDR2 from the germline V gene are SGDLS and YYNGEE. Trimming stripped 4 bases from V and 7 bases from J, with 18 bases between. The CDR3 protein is CASSLHPTGQEQYF. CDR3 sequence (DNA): TGTGCCAGCAGCCTACACCCGACAGGACAGGAGCAGTACTTC.